The 7 T cell receptor beta chains listed next were all sequenced from one sample in a study of identical twins. TCRdb processed the 5' RACE reads anew with MiXCR; each CDR3 protein has one entry. The sample yields just under 550,000 distinct CDR3 sequences, nearly 15% seen once. These data were likewise used in another study, on yellow fever vaccine responses in identical twins.

The specimen was CD4+ T cells sorted from blood. These TCRs come from a young woman in good health.

This clonotype was counted ten times or more. J is TRBJ2-7 and V is TRBV12-3 or TRBV12-4, with no clear D. The CDR3 is made up of 14 amino acids. V lost 3 bases to trimming and J lost 0 bases, with 9 bases between them. This chain's CDR3 is CASSLGLSSYEQYF. The CDR3 DNA sequence: TGTGCCAGCAGTTTGGGCCTCAGCTCCTACGAGCAGTACTTC.

This clonotype was detected a few times. The chain couples TRBV5-5 to TRBJ1-5; 7 nucleotides agree with TRBD1. Looked up from germline, CDR1 is SGHKS and CDR2 is YYEKEE (reference sequence). With V trimmed by 4 bases and J by 5 bases, 6 bases remained unmatched. The CDR3 runs 14 residues. The CDR3 loop is CASSQGTADQPQHF. CDR3 nucleotides: TGTGCCAGCAGCCAAGGGACAGCGGATCAGCCCCAGCATTTT.

The chain employs TRBV5-1 and TRBJ2-1; weak D call: TRBD2 (6 bases). Germline CDR1 reads SGHRS; CDR2 reads YFSETQ. V was shortened by 4 bases and J by 8 bases, with 28 bases between the two germline ends. CDR3 length equals 18 residues. CDR3 coding DNA: TGCGCCAGCAGCGTACGTGAGGAGACTCCCCGGGAGCGAGATGAGCAGTTCTTC. Protein: CASSVREETPRERDEQFF.

The chain combines TRBV27 with TRBJ2-5; 10 bases align to TRBD2. Germline CDR1 and CDR2: MNHEY and SMNVEV (reference sequence). J lost 4 bases, V lost 5 bases, and 7 bases had no gene match. This CDR3 comprises 15 residues. CDR3 nucleotides: TGTGCCAGCAGTACGACTAGCGGGTGGAGAGAGACCCAGTACTTC. Residues: CASSTTSGWRETQYF.

The rearrangement uses TRBV9 and TRBJ2-3; D gene uncertain. The length of the CDR3 is 12 residues. Germline loops: CDR1 SGDLS, CDR2 YYNGEE. V lost 2 bases and J 7 bases, leaving 8 bases between the germline ends. The chain's CDR3 is CASSVNGNTQYF. CDR3 in DNA: TGTGCCAGCAGCGTGAACGGAAATACGCAGTATTTT.

The V gene is TRBV7-7, the J gene TRBJ2-1; 14 bases align to TRBD2. Germline CDR1 reads SSHAT; CDR2 reads FNYEAQ (reference sequence). This CDR3 is 19 amino acids long. Unmatched junction bases numbered 9, after V lost 1 base and J lost 4 bases. CDR3: CASSLVVGTSGGNYNEQFF. CDR3 DNA: TGTGCCAGCAGCTTAGTTGTAGGGACTAGCGGGGGCAATTACAATGAGCAGTTCTTC.

The rearrangement links TRBV19 to TRBJ2-2; 8 nucleotides agree with TRBD1. Per germline, CDR1 LNHDA and CDR2 SQIVND (reference sequence). Germline trimming cut 5 bases from V and 6 bases from J; bases unmatched to any gene: 11. The CDR3 spans 16 residues. The chain's CDR3 is CASSPGQGVLSGELFF. In DNA form, the CDR3 reads TGTGCCAGTAGTCCCGGACAGGGAGTTTTGTCCGGGGAGCTGTTTTTT.